The present T cell receptor (beta chain) was sequenced within a study of CD8+CD57+ T cells in acquired aplastic anemia. For the study at large: Sorted CD4+ plus CD8+ cells gave DNA averaging roughly 3.5 ug. Study findings and constraints: Patients had under 30 CD8+ CDR3 sequences in common with controls (the shared set).

Those patients picked for sequencing had displayed CD8+CD57+ cell expansion on flow cytometry. Every patient presented with severe acquired aplastic anemia. This clonotype was counted only a few times. Its antigen is still unknown. The study profiled TCR beta VDJ and CDR3 using genomic DNA as template. TCRdb reprocessed the reads via MiXCR and lists one record per CDR3 protein. The repertoire holds around 210,000 distinct CDR3 sequences, with 65% as singletons. The CDR3 runs 13 residues. Germline CDR1 reads ENHRY; CDR2 reads SYGVKD. V was shortened by 9 bases and J by 2 bases, with 13 bases between the two germline ends.

J is TRBJ1-2 and V is TRBV10-3; D is unclear. Sequencing used sorted CD4+, CD8+, or CD8+CD57+ T cells (not recorded which) from PBMCs. The TCR sequence derives from a human donor with aplastic anemia. This chain's CDR3 is CAIADLANYGYTF. The CDR3 nucleotides read TGTGCCATTGCGGACCTGGCCAACTATGGCTACACCTTC.